The rows below give T cell receptor beta chains drawn from one sample of a study of control samples from healthy donors and cancer patients. Profiling relied on immunoSEQ multiplex PCR, and the TCRdb table lists in-frame clones only, not all of them. The sample yields around 30,000 clones, roughly 95% seen once. Specimen: blood. These receptors came from a man in his fifties or sixties in good health. CDR3s include the opening cysteine and the closing phenylalanine or tryptophan. D genes are given only for firm matches.

d_call	v_call	j_call	cdr3_nt	cdr3_aa
-	TRBV30	TRBJ2-7	TGTGCCTGGAGTGTAGGGGGTTCTGTCTACGAGCAGTACTTC	CAWSVGGSVYEQYF
-	TRBV3-1/TRBV3-2	TRBJ1-2	TGTGCCAGCAGCCAAGCTGGTGAGGGAGTAGAGGGCTACACCTTC	CASSQAGEGVEGYTF
TRBD2	TRBV19	TRBJ2-1	TGTGCCAGTGCCGAGACTAGCGGGGGTCCCTCCTACAATGAGCAGTTCTTC	CASAETSGGPSYNEQFF
-	TRBV29-1	TRBJ1-1	TGCAGCGTTGCCGAAACAAGGAACACTGAAGCTTTCTTT	CSVAETRNTEAFF
TRBD1	TRBV7-2	TRBJ1-2	TGTGCCAGCAGCTTAGCTGTTGACAGGGGAGCCTATGGCTACACCTTC	CASSLAVDRGAYGYTF
-	TRBV6-5	TRBJ2-7	TGTGCCAGCTCAGGCCGGGACAACTCCTACGAGCAGTACTTC	CASSGRDNSYEQYF
-	TRBV6-4	TRBJ2-2	TGTGCCAGCAGTGAGGGTCAGGGAGACACCGGGGAGCTGTTTTTT	CASSEGQGDTGELFF
TRBD2	TRBV5-6	TRBJ2-7	TGTGCCAGCAGCTTGGGGGGGAGGGCCTCCTACGAGCAGTACTTC	CASSLGGRASYEQYF
-	TRBV6-2/TRBV6-3	TRBJ1-4	TGTGCCAGCAGTTACTCGAAGACGGGGAATGAAAAACTGTTTTTT	CASSYSKTGNEKLFF
TRBD1	TRBV7-2	TRBJ2-7	TGTGCCAGCAGCCTGGGACAGGGTAGCCCCTACGAGCAGTACTTC	CASSLGQGSPYEQYF
-	TRBV4-3	TRBJ2-1	TGCGCCAGCAGCCAAGAGCCTCGGGGGCCCGCCTACAATGAGCAGTTCTTC	CASSQEPRGPAYNEQFF
TRBD1	TRBV7-9	TRBJ1-2	TGTGCCAGCAGCTTAGCCGGGACAGCCAACTATGGCTACACCTTC	CASSLAGTANYGYTF
-	TRBV19	TRBJ2-3	TGTGCCAGTAGTGCGCAGGGAGCAGATACGCAGTATTTT	CASSAQGADTQYF
-	TRBV14	TRBJ2-2	TGTGCCAGCAGCCCCCCCGGGTCGGCCGGGGAGCTGTTTTTT	CASSPPGSAGELFF
-	TRBV3-1/TRBV3-2	TRBJ1-1	TGTGCCAGCAGCCAAGAACAGGCGGGCACTGAAGCTTTCTTT	CASSQEQAGTEAFF
-	TRBV11-2	TRBJ1-3	TGTGCCAGCAGCTTAGTCCGGACGGCTGGAAACACCATATATTTT	CASSLVRTAGNTIYF